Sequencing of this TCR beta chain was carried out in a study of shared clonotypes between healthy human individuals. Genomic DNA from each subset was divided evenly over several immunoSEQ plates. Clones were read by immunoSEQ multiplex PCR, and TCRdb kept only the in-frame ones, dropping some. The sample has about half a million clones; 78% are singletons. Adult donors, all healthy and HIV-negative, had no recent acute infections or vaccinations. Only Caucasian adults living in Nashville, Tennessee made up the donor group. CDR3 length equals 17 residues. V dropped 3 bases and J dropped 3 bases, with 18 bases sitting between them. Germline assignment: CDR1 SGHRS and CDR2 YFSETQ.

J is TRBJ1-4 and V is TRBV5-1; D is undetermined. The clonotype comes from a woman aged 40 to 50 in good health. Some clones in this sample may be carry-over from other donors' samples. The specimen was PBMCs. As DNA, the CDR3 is TGCGCCAGCAGCTCCCTTCCCACAGCCACCGCTAATGAAAAACTGTTTTTT. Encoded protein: CASSSLPTATANEKLFF. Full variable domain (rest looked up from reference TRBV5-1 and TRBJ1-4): KAGVTQTPRYLIKTRGQQVTLSCSPISGHRSVSWYQQTPGQGLQFLFEYFSETQRNKGNFPGRFSGRQFSNSRSEMNVSTLELGDSALYLCASSSLPTATANEKLFFGSGTQLSVL.